Listed here are 6 T cell receptor beta chains from one sample, sequenced in a study of T cell responses to AZD1222 COVID-19 vaccine (dated by TCRdb to the early 2020s). Library method: the immunoSEQ multiplex PCR assay. What TCRdb holds here is the immuneACCESS table cut down to in-frame rearrangements. Part of the clones is not present; checked against another copy, under half of the missing clones reflect an unresolved V gene, and the others are unexplained. Here the sample has roughly 89,000 clones; approximately 90% occur a single time. The ten largest clones take up approximately 5% of the sample. This specimen's time point label, per the study, means: baseline before first vaccination. Explained via the paper, the treatment or condition label denotes: meningococcal conjugate vaccine given as trial control. The input for sequencing was peripheral blood, taken on day 0 of MenACWY control vaccination. The receptors were gathered from an adult in good health.

The chain is built from TRBV28 and TRBJ2-2, with D possibly TRBD1 on 6 matching bases. The V end lost 6 bases, the J end lost 1 base, and 18 bases lay between the germline ends. Looked up from germline, CDR1 is MDHEN and CDR2 is SYDVKM. This CDR3 comprises 17 residues. CDR3 region: CASRSSYVTGNTGELFF. The CDR3 DNA follows: TGTGCCAGCAGATCTTCATACGTGACAGGGAACACCGGGGAGCTGTTTTTT.

This clone occurred a few times. V gene TRBV28 combines with J gene TRBJ2-1; TRBD2 might be the D (6 bases). V was pared by 6 bases and J by 0 bases, with 18 bases between. This CDR3 contains 17 residues. Germline V gene lookup returns CDR1 MDHEN and CDR2 SYDVKM. The CDR3 loop reads CASSLLGAGSSYNEQFF. Here the CDR3 DNA reads TGTGCCAGCAGCCTTCTCGGTGCGGGAAGCTCCTACAATGAGCAGTTCTTC.

The chain is built from TRBV28 and TRBJ2-5; TRBD1 matches at 7 bases. This CDR3 contains 14 residues. Germline lookup yields CDR1 MDHEN and CDR2 SYDVKM. V lost 4 bases and J lost 5; bases outside the gene matches: 7. Here the CDR3 reads CASSSGQMSETQYF. The CDR3 bases are TGTGCCAGCAGTTCGGGACAGATGTCTGAGACCCAGTACTTC.

This clone was observed once. The chain carries TRBV4-3 and TRBJ2-3; weak D call: TRBD2 (5 bases). The CDR3 totals 15 residues. Per the germline V gene, CDR1 is LGHNA and CDR2 is YSLEER. V shed 1 base and J shed 2 bases, with 10 bases lying between them. The CDR3 loop is CASSQGDGNTDTQYF. In DNA form, the CDR3 reads TGCGCCAGCAGCCAAGGTGACGGGAACACAGATACGCAGTATTTT.

The chain couples TRBV6-1 to TRBJ2-3; tentative D call: TRBD2 (6 bases). Germline values: CDR1 MNHNS, CDR2 SASEGT. The CDR3 covers 17 residues. Trimming left V 0 bases short and J 4 bases short, with 17 bases between. The CDR3: CASSEALLARGADTQYF. In nucleotides, the CDR3 is TGTGCCAGCAGTGAAGCGCTTCTAGCGAGAGGGGCAGATACGCAGTATTTT.

The V call is TRBV7-2, the J call TRBJ2-6; the match to TRBD2 covers 12 bases. J lost 3 bases, V lost 1 base, and 1 base had no gene match. The germline CDR1 and CDR2 sequences are SGHTA and FQGNSA. CDR3 length: 17 residues. The CDR3 DNA reads as TGTGCCAGCAGCTTAGGACTAGCGGGAGATGGGGCCAACGTCCTGACTTTC. This encodes CASSLGLAGDGANVLTF.